This TCR beta chain came from a study of blood T cell repertoires in COVID-19. Generated by immunoSEQ multiplex PCR, the TCRdb table keeps only in-frame clones and is missing some. Among 300,000 to 350,000 clones listed, approximately 90% were seen once. V lost 7 bases, J lost 1 base, and 6 bases stayed unmatched. The CDR3 covers 14 residues. The germline V gene has CDR1 SNHLY and CDR2 FYNNEI. Sequencing was done on a sample of peripheral blood. V and J are TRBV2 and TRBJ1-1; TRBD1 matches 7 bases. The source is a man between 18 and 35 years old with active or convalescent COVID-19. In nucleotides, the CDR3 is TGTGCCAGCACCCCGGGACAGAGGAACACTGAAGCTTTCTTT. This gives the protein CASTPGQRNTEAFF.